The rows below give T cell receptor beta chains drawn from one sample of a study of blood T cells in healthy people across ages. Each CDR3 protein is one row after TCRdb ran MiXCR on the 5' RACE reads. The sample includes about 1.6 million distinct CDR3 sequences, about 35% seen only once; the top ten take 11%. Sequences were obtained from blood. Receptor source: a woman in her twenties or thirties in good health. The CDR3 runs from the conserved cysteine through the conserved F or W. A D gene is named only where the DNA matches it firmly. Clone size appears in some rows only: once, few, many, or a class for an expanded clone.

J	V	size	D	DNA	CDR3
TRBJ2-5	TRBV4-2	NA	TRBD1	TGTGCCAGCAGCCAAGATAGGACAGGGAGAGAGACCCAGTACTTC	CASSQDRTGRETQYF
TRBJ2-5	TRBV6-1	NA	TRBD1	TGTGCCAGCAGTGAAGGGGGGACAGTTCAAGAGACCCAGTACTTC	CASSEGGTVQETQYF
TRBJ1-2	TRBV2	few	NA	TGTGCCAGTCAGACAGGAGCCCTGGGCTACACCTTC	CASQTGALGYTF
TRBJ1-2	TRBV7-8	few	NA	TGTGCCAGCAGCCCTAACGAAAACTATGGCTACACCTTC	CASSPNENYGYTF
TRBJ1-2	TRBV7-3	few	TRBD1	TGTGCCAGCAGCAAGGACAGGACCAACTATGGCTACACCTTC	CASSKDRTNYGYTF
TRBJ2-1	TRBV6-1	few	NA	TGTGCCAGCAGTGAAGGCCCTACTTATGAGCAGTTCTTC	CASSEGPTYEQFF
TRBJ2-1	TRBV9	NA	TRBD1	TGTGCCAGCAGCGTAGGAAGGACAGGGAACAATGAGCAGTTCTTC	CASSVGRTGNNEQFF
TRBJ2-3	TRBV24-1	NA	NA	TGTGCCACCAGTGTCCCCGGAGAGAGCACAGATACGCAGTATTTT	CATSVPGESTDTQYF
TRBJ2-3	TRBV29-1	few	NA	TGCAGCGTTGAAGGACCCGAACCTCCGGAGGTCACAGATACGCAGTATTTT	CSVEGPEPPEVTDTQYF
TRBJ2-3	TRBV9	many	NA	TGTGCCAGCAGTGCTGCCTCCACAGATACGCAGTATTTT	CASSAASTDTQYF
TRBJ1-4	TRBV7-2	NA	TRBD1	TGTGCCAGCAGCTTACTCGACAGGGACGAACGAAAACTGTTTTTT	CASSLLDRDERKLFF
TRBJ1-5	TRBV20-1	NA	TRBD1	TGCAGTGCTAGAGGAGGGGACAGAAGCAATCAGCCCCAGCATTTT	CSARGGDRSNQPQHF
TRBJ2-1	TRBV29-1	many	NA	TGCAGCTCATCCCCCCAGGGGCCCTTCAATGAGCAGTTCTTC	CSSSPQGPFNEQFF
TRBJ1-1	TRBV29-1	NA	NA	TGCAGCGGGACAGTGCAGGGAACTGAAGCTTTCTTT	CSGTVQGTEAFF
TRBJ2-1	TRBV20-1	NA	TRBD2	TGCAGTGCTAAGCCCGGGACTAGCGGCCACAATGAGCAGTTCTTC	CSAKPGTSGHNEQFF
TRBJ1-1	TRBV5-1	NA	NA	TGCGCCAGCAGCTTGGCGGCTGGGGTGGGAGCGAACACTGAAGCTTTCTTT	CASSLAAGVGANTEAFF
TRBJ1-1	TRBV19	NA	NA	TGTGCCAGTCGGGTCGAGGGGGGCACTGAAGCTTTCTTT	CASRVEGGTEAFF
TRBJ2-3	TRBV2	NA	NA	TGTGCCAGCAGCCTCCGGGACCTACCTCCAGATACGCGGTATTTT	CASSLRDLPPDTRYF
TRBJ1-6	TRBV12-3/TRBV12-4	NA	NA	TGTGCCAGCAAAGTGCAAAGATCACCCCTCCACTTT	CASKVQRSPLHF
TRBJ2-3	TRBV2	NA	TRBD2	TGTGCCAGCACCCGGGGGGGACTAGCCCACACAGATACGCAGTATTTT	CASTRGGLAHTDTQYF
TRBJ2-3	TRBV3-1	NA	NA	TGTGCCAGCAGCCAACGTCGCCTTTCCACAGATACGCAGTATTTT	CASSQRRLSTDTQYF
TRBJ2-7	TRBV10-2	NA	TRBD2	TGCGCCAGCAGTGTTACAACTAGCGGGAGTTTCACCTACGAGCAGTACTTC	CASSVTTSGSFTYEQYF
TRBJ2-3	TRBV5-1	NA	TRBD2	TGCGCCAGCAGCTGTCAACTAGCGGGGGCGTCCACAGATACGCAGTATTTT	CASSCQLAGASTDTQYF
TRBJ2-6	TRBV11-2	few	NA	TGTGCCAGCAGCTTAGAGGGGTCAGGGGACGCTGGGGCCAACGTCCTGACTTTC	CASSLEGSGDAGANVLTF
TRBJ2-7	TRBV7-9	NA	NA	TGTGCCGGCAGCTTAGGAAGCGGCGTCTGCGAGCAGTACTTC	CAGSLGSGVCEQYF
TRBJ1-2	TRBV4-1	NA	TRBD1	TGCGCCAGCAGCCAAGGGCAGGGGGCTCTTGGCTACACCTTC	CASSQGQGALGYTF
TRBJ2-3	TRBV28	few	NA	TGTGCCAGCAGTTTAGCTGACTGGGGCGCAGATACGCAGTATTTT	CASSLADWGADTQYF
TRBJ2-1	TRBV20-1	many	TRBD2	TGCAGTGCTAGAGGGACGGGGGGGAAATACAATGAGCAGTTCTTC	CSARGTGGKYNEQFF
TRBJ1-1	TRBV6-1	NA	NA	TGTGCCAGCAGTGAAGGCCCCACTGAAGCTTTCTTT	CASSEGPTEAFF
TRBJ1-5	TRBV6-1	NA	NA	TGTGCCAGCCTCACTCTTCAGGGGACTCAGCCCCAGCATTTT	CASLTLQGTQPQHF
TRBJ2-7	TRBV6-1	NA	TRBD1	TGTGCCAGCAGGGTCGGGACAGGGAACTCCTACGAGCAGTACTTC	CASRVGTGNSYEQYF
TRBJ1-1	TRBV30	NA	NA	TGTGCCTGGAATCAAGTGAACACTGAAGCTTTCTTT	CAWNQVNTEAFF
TRBJ2-7	TRBV30	NA	TRBD2	TGTGCCTGGAGTTCGGGTAGCGGGATCTACGAGCAGTACTTC	CAWSSGSGIYEQYF
TRBJ2-3	TRBV9	NA	NA	TGTGCCAGCAGCGTCGGCCCACCAAGTGATACGCAGTATTTT	CASSVGPPSDTQYF
TRBJ1-1	TRBV3-1	NA	TRBD1	TGTGCCGGCAGCCAAGATCACAGGGGCATGAACACTGAAGCTTTCTTT	CAGSQDHRGMNTEAFF
TRBJ1-5	TRBV6-2/TRBV6-3	NA	NA	TGTGCCAGCAGTTATAGTCCGACCCTTCAGCCCCAGCATTTT	CASSYSPTLQPQHF
TRBJ2-5	TRBV6-2/TRBV6-3	NA	NA	TGTGCCAGCAGTTATCAACTCGGGTACGCGCAGTACTTC	CASSYQLGYAQYF
TRBJ2-1	TRBV7-3	NA	TRBD2	TGTGCCAGCAGCCGAGGGGCTAGCGGGGGGGCCAATGAGCAGTTCTTC	CASSRGASGGANEQFF
TRBJ1-6	TRBV18	NA	TRBD1	TGTGCCAGCTCATTCGGACAGGGGGGGAATTCACCCCTCCACTTT	CASSFGQGGNSPLHF
TRBJ2-3	TRBV20-1	many	NA	TGCAGTGCCCACCGGACAGACGGCACAGATACGCAGTATTTT	CSAHRTDGTDTQYF
TRBJ2-5	TRBV20-1	few	NA	TGCAGTGCCTTAGCTGGGACCGAACAAGAGACCCAGTACTTC	CSALAGTEQETQYF
TRBJ2-1	TRBV10-3	NA	TRBD2	TGTGCCACCCTGCGGGGGAATGAGCATTTCTTC	CATLRGNEHFF
TRBJ1-5	TRBV6-1	once	NA	TGTGCCAGCAGTCCCAGGGCCTCCAACGTGGTTCAGCCCCAGCATTTT	CASSPRASNVVQPQHF
TRBJ2-5	TRBV6-1	NA	NA	TGTGCCAGCAGTGTGGGCCTCGGAAGGGAGACCCAGTACTTC	CASSVGLGRETQYF
TRBJ1-5	TRBV5-1	NA	TRBD1	TGCGCCAGCAGACAGGGGTATGGCAATCAGCCCCAGCATTTT	CASRQGYGNQPQHF
TRBJ2-1	TRBV6-2/TRBV6-3	NA	TRBD2	TGTGCCAGCAGCCGGGGGCGGGGGGGCAATGAGCAGTTCTTC	CASSRGRGGNEQFF
TRBJ2-7	TRBV4-1	NA	NA	TGCGCCAGCAGCCACTTAGAGACAGACTACGAGCAGTACTTC	CASSHLETDYEQYF
TRBJ2-3	TRBV10-3	NA	NA	TGTGCCATCAGCCTCGGGAAGCCGGGCACAGATACGCAGTATTTT	CAISLGKPGTDTQYF
TRBJ1-1	TRBV5-1	NA	NA	TGCGCCAGCAGCCCCGAACCTGGGGATCACACTGAAGCTTTCTTT	CASSPEPGDHTEAFF
TRBJ2-3	TRBV30	NA	NA	TGTGCCTGGAGTGCTTCACAGGATAGCACAGATACGCAGTATTTT	CAWSASQDSTDTQYF